This T cell receptor beta chain was sequenced in a study of shared clonotypes between healthy human individuals. Notes on the study in general: Generally, naive subsets came out with larger estimated richness than memory subsets. In several donors, 4.5% to 5.5% of naive CD4 clonotypes appeared in common.

This clone was seen a single time. Its antigen is unknown. Participating donors were healthy, HIV-negative adults free of recent acute infections or vaccinations. The germline V gene has CDR1 SGHDT and CDR2 YYEEEE. Trimming left V 3 bases short and J 4 bases short, with 22 bases between. There are 17 residues in the CDR3. Sorted-subset replicate PCR reactions contained roughly 200 ng DNA, corresponding to approximately 30,000 T cell genomes. Produced via immunoSEQ multiplex PCR; TCRdb's table is partial and in-frame only. The profile shows 950,000 to 1,200,000 clones, 70% to 85% of them singletons. This sequence joins TRBV5-6 and TRBJ1-1; no clear D gene. Sequenced material: memory CD4+ T cells from PBMCs. Indicated subset: CD45RA-negative fraction. The origin of this receptor is a man younger than 35 in good health. Some clones in this sample may be carry-over from other donors' samples. The CDR3 reads CASSSVGKVLVGTEAFF. CDR3 in DNA: TGTGCCAGCAGCTCCGTCGGGAAGGTCTTGGTAGGCACTGAAGCTTTCTTT.